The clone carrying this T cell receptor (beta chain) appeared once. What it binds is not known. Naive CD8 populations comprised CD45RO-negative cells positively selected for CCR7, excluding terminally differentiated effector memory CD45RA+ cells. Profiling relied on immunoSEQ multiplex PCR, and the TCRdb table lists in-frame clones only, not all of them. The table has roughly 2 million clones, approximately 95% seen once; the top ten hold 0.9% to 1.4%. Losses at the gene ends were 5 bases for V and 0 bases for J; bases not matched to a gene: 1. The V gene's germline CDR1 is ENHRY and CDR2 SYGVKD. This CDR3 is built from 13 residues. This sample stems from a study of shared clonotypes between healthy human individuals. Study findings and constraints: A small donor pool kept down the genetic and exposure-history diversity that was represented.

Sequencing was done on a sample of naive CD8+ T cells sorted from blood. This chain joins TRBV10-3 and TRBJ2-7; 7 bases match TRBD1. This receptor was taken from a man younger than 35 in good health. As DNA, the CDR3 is TGTGCCATCAGTTGGACAGGCTCCTACGAGCAGTACTTC. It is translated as CAISWTGSYEQYF.